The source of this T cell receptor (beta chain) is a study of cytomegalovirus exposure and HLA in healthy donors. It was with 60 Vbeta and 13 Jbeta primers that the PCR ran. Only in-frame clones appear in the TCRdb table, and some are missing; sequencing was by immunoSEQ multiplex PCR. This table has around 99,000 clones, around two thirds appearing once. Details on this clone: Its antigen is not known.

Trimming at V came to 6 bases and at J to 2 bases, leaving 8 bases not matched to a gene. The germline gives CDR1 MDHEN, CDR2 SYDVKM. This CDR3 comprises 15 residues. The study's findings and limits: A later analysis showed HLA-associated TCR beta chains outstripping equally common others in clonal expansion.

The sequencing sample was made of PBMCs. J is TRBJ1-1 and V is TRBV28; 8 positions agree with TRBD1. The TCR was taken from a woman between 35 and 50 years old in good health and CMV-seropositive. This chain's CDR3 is CASSWPGQGNTEAFF. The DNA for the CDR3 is TGTGCCAGCAGCTGGCCCGGACAGGGTAACACTGAAGCTTTCTTT.